The present T cell receptor (beta chain) was sequenced within a study of blood T cells in healthy people across ages. Study-level background: The capture of about one barcoded beta molecule per two T cells was achieved by template switching. Notes on the study in general: Older age coincided with a roughly linear decline in TCR beta diversity per million T cells.

Regarding this clonotype: No antigen is known for it. A read error may account for a junction end that differs from germline.

Then a second PCR, running roughly 7 to 11 cycles, was carried out with a sample-barcoded 5' primer and a J-beta primer mix. Every cDNA molecule carried a tag from a template-switch adaptor bearing 12 random nucleotides. From the 5' RACE reads, TCRdb called clonotypes with MiXCR, one entry per CDR3 protein. The table includes over a million distinct CDR3 sequences, approximately 43% detected once. Each donor was a healthy Caucasian individual from Russia, aged roughly 6 to 100. CDR1 and CDR2 (germline): MNHEY, SMNVEV (reference sequence). The CDR3 has 13 residues. The sequenced sample was blood. This chain joins TRBV27 and TRBJ2-4; D gene uncertain. The J call is in doubt because the DNA end fits TRBJ2-7 better. This TCR was recovered from a woman in her late teens or twenties in good health. Written as DNA, the CDR3 is TGTGCCAACAGTAAGGCGCCCTATCACGAGCAGTACTTC. This encodes CANSKAPYHEQYF.